What follows is one TCR beta chain and its context. Germline V gene sequence: CDR1 SGHTA, CDR2 FQGTGA. Unmatched junction bases numbered 16, after V lost 5 bases and J lost 7 bases. The CDR3 consists of 17 residues. The source of the sample is a study of cytomegalovirus exposure and HLA in healthy donors. The study ran its PCR with 60 Vbeta and 13 Jbeta primers. This table comes from immunoSEQ multiplex PCR, and its TCRdb copy is limited to in-frame clones, with some not included. Of 150,000 to 200,000 clones in the sample, roughly 68% are singletons; the top ten hold approximately 2%. This TCR was sampled from a woman aged 30 to 39 in good health and CMV-seronegative. The genes are TRBV7-3 and TRBJ2-1; 8 nucleotides match TRBD1. The sequencing input was PBMCs. The CDR3 bases are TGTGCCAGCAGCGCGCGCAGGCAGGGGGCTAACACGAATGAGCAGTTCTTC. Its protein is CASSARRQGANTNEQFF. The variable domain in full, completed from reference TRBV7-3 and TRBJ2-1, reads GAGVSQTPSNKVTEKGKYVELRCDPISGHTALYWYRQSLGQGPEFLIYFQGTGAADDSGLPNDRFFAVRPEGSVSTLKIQRTERGDSAVYLCASSARRQGANTNEQFFGPGTRLTVL.